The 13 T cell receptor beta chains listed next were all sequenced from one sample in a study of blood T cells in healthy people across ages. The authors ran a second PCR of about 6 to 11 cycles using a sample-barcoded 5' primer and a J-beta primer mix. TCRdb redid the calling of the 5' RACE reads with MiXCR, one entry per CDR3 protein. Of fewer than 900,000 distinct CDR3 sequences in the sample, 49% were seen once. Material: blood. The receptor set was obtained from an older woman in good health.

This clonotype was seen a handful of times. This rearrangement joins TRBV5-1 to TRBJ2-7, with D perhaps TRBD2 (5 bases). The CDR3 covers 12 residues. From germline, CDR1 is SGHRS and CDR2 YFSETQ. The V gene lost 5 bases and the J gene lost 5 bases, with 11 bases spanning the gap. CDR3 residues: CASSLPEDEQYF. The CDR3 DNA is TGCGCCAGCAGTTTGCCGGAGGACGAGCAGTACTTC.

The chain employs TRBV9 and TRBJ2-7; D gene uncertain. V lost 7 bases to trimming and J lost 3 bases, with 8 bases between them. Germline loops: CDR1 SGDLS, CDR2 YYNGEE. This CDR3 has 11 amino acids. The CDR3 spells CASGTIYEQYF. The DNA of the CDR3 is TGTGCCAGCGGAACAATCTACGAGCAGTACTTC. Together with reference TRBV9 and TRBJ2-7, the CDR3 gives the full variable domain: DSGVTQTPKHLITATGQRVTLRCSPRSGDLSVYWYQQSLDQGLQFLIQYYNGEERAKGNILERFSAQQFPDLHSELNLSSLELGDSALYFCASGTIYEQYFGPGTRLTVT.

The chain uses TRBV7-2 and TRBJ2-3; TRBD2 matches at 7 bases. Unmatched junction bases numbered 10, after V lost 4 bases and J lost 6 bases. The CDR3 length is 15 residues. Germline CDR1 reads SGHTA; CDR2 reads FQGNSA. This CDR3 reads CASSYQGGLQDTQYF. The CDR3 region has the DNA TGTGCCAGCAGCTACCAGGGAGGGCTACAGGATACGCAGTATTTT.

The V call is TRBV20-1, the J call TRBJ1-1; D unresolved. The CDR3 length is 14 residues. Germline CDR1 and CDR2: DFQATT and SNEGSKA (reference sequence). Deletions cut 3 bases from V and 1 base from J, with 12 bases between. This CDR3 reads CSARTGSGNTEAFF. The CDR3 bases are TGCAGTGCTAGGACGGGATCGGGGAACACTGAAGCTTTCTTT.

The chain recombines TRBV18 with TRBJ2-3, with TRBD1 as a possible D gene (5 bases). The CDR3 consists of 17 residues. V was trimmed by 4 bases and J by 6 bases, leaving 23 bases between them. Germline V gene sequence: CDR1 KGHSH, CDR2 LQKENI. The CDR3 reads CASSLYPGQPQADTQYF. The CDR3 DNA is TGTGCCAGCTCACTATACCCAGGGCAACCCCAAGCGGATACGCAGTATTTT.

The CDR3 DNA follows: TGTGCCAGCAGTGAATTAATCATAAGATCCGCTGAAGCTTTCTTT. This gives the protein CASSELIIRSAEAFF. The rearrangement uses TRBV6-1 and TRBJ1-1; D uncertain. The CDR3 covers 15 residues. Germline V gene sequence: CDR1 MNHNS, CDR2 SASEGT. The V and J ends lost 2 bases and 6 bases respectively, with 16 bases between them.

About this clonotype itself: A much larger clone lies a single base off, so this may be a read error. CDR3 bases: TGTGCCAGCAGCGTCTCGCGGGACAATGAGCAGTTCTTC. It codes for CASSVSRDNEQFF. The rearrangement joins TRBV7-2 to TRBJ2-1; a possible D gene is TRBD2 (5 bases). Germline V CDR1 and CDR2: SGHTA, FQGNSA. The CDR3 length is 13 residues. V dropped 5 bases and J dropped 5 bases, with 10 bases sitting between them.

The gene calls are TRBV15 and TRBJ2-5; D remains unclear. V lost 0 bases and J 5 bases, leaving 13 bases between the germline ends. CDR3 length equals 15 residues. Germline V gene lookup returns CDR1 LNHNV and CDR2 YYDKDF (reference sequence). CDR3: CATSRDRKNLETQYF. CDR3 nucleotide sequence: TGTGCCACCAGCAGAGATCGGAAGAATTTGGAGACCCAGTACTTC.

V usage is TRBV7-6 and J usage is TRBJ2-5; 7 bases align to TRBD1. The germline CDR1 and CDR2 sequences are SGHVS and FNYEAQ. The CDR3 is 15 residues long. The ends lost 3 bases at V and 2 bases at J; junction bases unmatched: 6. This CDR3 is CASSLRQGMQETQYF. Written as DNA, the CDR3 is TGTGCCAGCAGCTTGAGACAGGGTATGCAAGAGACCCAGTACTTC.

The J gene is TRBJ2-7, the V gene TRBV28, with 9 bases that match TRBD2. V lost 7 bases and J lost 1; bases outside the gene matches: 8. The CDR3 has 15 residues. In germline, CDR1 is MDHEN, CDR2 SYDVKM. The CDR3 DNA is TGTGCCAGCACGTCCCCAGCGGGAGGATCCTACGAGCAGTACTTC. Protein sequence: CASTSPAGGSYEQYF. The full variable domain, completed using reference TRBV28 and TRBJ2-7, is DVKVTQSSRYLVKRTGEKVFLECVQDMDHENMFWYRQDPGLGLRLIYFSYDVKMKEKGDIPEGYSVSREKKERFSLILESASTNQTSMYLCASTSPAGGSYEQYFGPGTRLTVT.

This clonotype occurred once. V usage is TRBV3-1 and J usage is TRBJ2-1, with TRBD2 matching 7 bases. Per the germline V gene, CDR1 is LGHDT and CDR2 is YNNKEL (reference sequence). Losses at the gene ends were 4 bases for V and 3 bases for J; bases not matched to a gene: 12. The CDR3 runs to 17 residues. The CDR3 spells CASSLSLGLADYNEQFF. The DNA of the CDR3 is TGTGCCAGCAGCCTTTCCTTAGGGCTAGCGGACTACAATGAGCAGTTCTTC.

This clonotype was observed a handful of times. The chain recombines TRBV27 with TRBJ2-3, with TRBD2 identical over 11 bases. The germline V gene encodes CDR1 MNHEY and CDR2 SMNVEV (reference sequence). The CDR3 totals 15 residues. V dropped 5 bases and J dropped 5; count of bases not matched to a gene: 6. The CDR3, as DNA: TGTGCCAGCAGTCTCACTAGCGGGAGTATAGATACGCAGTATTTT. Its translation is CASSLTSGSIDTQYF.

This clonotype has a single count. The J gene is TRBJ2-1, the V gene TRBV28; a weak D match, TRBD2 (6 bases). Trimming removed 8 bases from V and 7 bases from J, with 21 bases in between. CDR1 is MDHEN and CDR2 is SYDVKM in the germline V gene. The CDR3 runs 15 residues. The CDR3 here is CASLAWGGKGNEQFF. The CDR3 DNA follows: TGTGCCAGCCTAGCGTGGGGCGGGAAGGGAAATGAGCAGTTCTTC.